Described below is a single T cell receptor (beta chain) sequence and its context. The data are from a study of blood T cell repertoires in COVID-19. Study overall: Spain, Italy and the United States supplied samples that represented acute and convalescent COVID-19. The cDNA or gDNA used as material had been derived from T cells, B-cell-depleted T cells, or PBMCs.

V lost 4 bases to trimming and J lost 11 bases; unmatched junction nucleotides: 7. CDR1 is MGHDK, CDR2 SYGVNS, per germline. The CDR3 spans 12 residues. Produced via immunoSEQ multiplex PCR; TCRdb's table is partial and in-frame only. Among 28,000 or so clones listed, 75% to 90% were seen once. V usage is TRBV25-1 and J usage is TRBJ1-1, with 7 bases fitting TRBD1. The TCR originated in a human donor in a cohort sampled during active COVID-19. Sequencing input: peripheral blood. CDR3 nucleotide sequence: TGTGCCAGCAGTGTATCAGGGGGTCGGGCTTTCTTT. Residues: CASSVSGGRAFF.